This TCR beta chain was sequenced for a study of human T cells and chemical hapten exposure (dated by TCRdb to the early 2020s). With regard to the full study: For sensitization, 2% DPC in acetone was applied to a roughly 2 cm by roughly 2 cm area of upper inner arm skin. Throughout the roughly 23-week study period, patients were also given weekly therapeutic DPC doses on the scalp. Patch testing was done on the upper back using Finn chambers containing 0.01% DPC, and results were scored after 6 days according to International Contact Dermatitis Research Group standards. Alopecia areata with under or over 50% scalp involvement, alopecia totalis and alopecia universalis were represented in the patient cohort, which was mostly female. Libraries were pooled for sequencing, and variation in per-sample TCR yields was attributed mainly to small differences in library volumes within the pool. The study tracked peripheral blood TCR repertoire changes in vivo during primary and secondary sensitization to the hapten diphenylcyclopropenone (DPC) in alopecia patients. Blood samples were taken from patients before sensitization (week 0) and at 2, 6 and about 24 weeks after DPC sensitization. For TCR sequencing, blood came from over 25 alopecia patients at anywhere from one to four time points (pre-sensitization, 2, 6 and 24 weeks). Each blood RNA sample was used to sequence both TCR alpha and TCR beta chains. Study-level results and caveats: Because all patients had alopecia, a presumed autoimmune disease, the immune response of the patients might differ from that of healthy individuals. Compared with pre-sensitization or healthy control sets, expanded TCRs formed significantly more large CDR3 similarity clusters, which is consistent with antigen-driven responses. DPC sensitization did not change how many TCRs were above 1 in 1000 frequency, and no evidence was found of alterations in global repertoire structure. Repeated subsampling changed both the strength of the expansion versus patch-test correlation and the threshold at which the correlation became significant. Patch test score was positively correlated with the number of PT1 expanded TCRs, with significance at thresholds 8, 16 and 32 but not at 4.

This clonotype was seen a handful of times. What antigen it recognizes has not been identified. No per-base quality is available; no much larger clone lies one base away. The sample's time point label, decoded: patch test 1, 2 weeks after DPC sensitization. The meaning of the sample's treatment or condition label: therapeutic diphenylcyclopropenone sensitization with weekly scalp DPC. Total RNA was isolated from unfractionated whole blood collected in Tempus Blood RNA tubes. At each patch-test visit, blood was drawn before the patch test was applied. Patients were eligible if aged 18 to 70, diagnosed with alopecia and judged suitable for DPC therapy, and pregnant patients were excluded. The method was RACE. Sequencing relied on a NextSeq 500. During library preparation, unique molecular identifiers were attached to individual cDNA molecules so that TCRs could be counted quantitatively and reproducibly. The authors' pipeline ran thus. The median number of TCRs per sample was roughly 100,000, ranging from about 20,000 to 750,000. The Decombinator software suite was used to annotate V, J and CDR3 in the TCR reads. For the PS versus PT1 abundance plots, all samples were subsampled to the same number of TCRs (28,000). TCRs were defined as expanded if absent before sensitization and observed at least eight times at the 2-week time point. TCRdb ran its own pipeline on the public reads, namely fastp trimming at Q25 and MiXCR clone calling, and kept in-frame beta chains. Rows are unified per CDR3 protein, each entry keeping the most common DNA and genes. None of the V and J calls come from the authors' own analysis; TCRdb made them. The sample profile shows under 60,000 distinct CDR3 sequences; 8% to 13% of them were found once. Jointly, the top ten make up about 2% of the sample.

The CDR3 covers 16 residues, taking in both the cysteine and the phenylalanine. The read is trimmed to its CDR3 DNA, 48 bases read in frame from base 1. Based on the germline V gene (reference sequence), the CDR1 and CDR2 sequences are DFQATT and SNEGSKA. Clipping removes 6 bases from V and 0 bases from J, with 11 as the unmatched junction base count. The TCR originated in a woman aged 40 to 55 with alopecia areata. Some clones in this sample may be carry-over from other donors' samples. Sequencing used whole blood, obtained in connection with sensitization to the hapten diphenylcyclopropenone (DPC). The sequence is built from TRBV20-1 and TRBJ1-5; 7 junctional bases match TRBD1. The nucleotides are TGCAGTGCCATCGGACAGGAGAGATATAGCAATCAGCCCCAGCATTTT. It translates to CSAIGQERYSNQPQHF.